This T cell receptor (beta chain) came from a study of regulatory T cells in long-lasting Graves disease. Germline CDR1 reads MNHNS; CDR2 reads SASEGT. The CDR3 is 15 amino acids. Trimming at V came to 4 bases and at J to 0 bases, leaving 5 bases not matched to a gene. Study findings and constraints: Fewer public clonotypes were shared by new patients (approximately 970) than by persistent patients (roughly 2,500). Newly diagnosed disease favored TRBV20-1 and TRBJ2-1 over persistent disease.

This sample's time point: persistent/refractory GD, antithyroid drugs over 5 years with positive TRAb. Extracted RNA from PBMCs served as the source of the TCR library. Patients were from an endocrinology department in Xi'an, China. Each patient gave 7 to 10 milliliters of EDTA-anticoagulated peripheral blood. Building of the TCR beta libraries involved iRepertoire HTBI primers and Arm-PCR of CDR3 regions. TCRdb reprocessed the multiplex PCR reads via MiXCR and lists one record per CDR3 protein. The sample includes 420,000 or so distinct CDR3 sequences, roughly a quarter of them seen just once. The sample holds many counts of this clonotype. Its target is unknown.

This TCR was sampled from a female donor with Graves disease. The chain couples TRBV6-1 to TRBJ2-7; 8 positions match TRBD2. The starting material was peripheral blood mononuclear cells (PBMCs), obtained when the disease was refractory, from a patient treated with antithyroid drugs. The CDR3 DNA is TGTGCCAGCAGTGGAACCGGGACTAGCTCCTACGAGCAGTACTTC. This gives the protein CASSGTGTSSYEQYF.